This T cell receptor beta chain is drawn from a study of beta chain features in type 1 diabetes. Findings of the study overall: Researchers caution that PCR might favor shorter templates, equally among patients and controls. Type 1 diabetes patients showed fewer insertions and more deletions at VDJ junctions. The study found moderately but significantly shorter TCRB CDR3s in all four CD4+ subsets of Type 1 diabetes patients.

With respect to this clone: Antigen: not known.

Of the isolated RNA, all was reverse transcribed, and so the sequenced material was expressed TCRB transcripts. The repertoire was sequenced with immunoSEQ multiplex PCR; TCRdb's copy has only in-frame clones and lacks some. The sample records under 850,000 clones, 13% being singletons. Losses at the gene ends were 3 bases for V and 2 bases for J; bases not matched to a gene: 7. The CDR3 has 15 residues. Germline CDR1 and CDR2: GTSNPN and SVGIG (reference sequence). The rearrangement links TRBV30 to TRBJ2-5, with 9 positions matching TRBD2. Sequenced: naive CD4+ T cells from blood. The receptor's source is a man aged 18 to 35 with type 1 diabetes. This CDR3 reads CAWSHGLASQETQYF. In nucleotides, the CDR3 is TGTGCCTGGAGCCATGGACTAGCGAGTCAAGAGACCCAGTACTTC. Supplemented by reference TRBV30 and TRBJ2-5, the full variable domain reads SQTIHQWPATLVQPVGSPLSLECTVEGTSNPNLYWYRQAAGRGLQLLFYSVGIGQISSEVPQNLSASRPQDRQFILSSKKLLLSDSGFYLCAWSHGLASQETQYFGPGTRLLVL.